This T cell receptor beta chain came from a study of T cells in Graves' hyperthyroidism and ophthalmopathy. Germline V lookup: CDR1 DFQATT, CDR2 SNEGSKA (reference sequence). V gave up 3 bases and J gave up 7 bases, with 15 bases separating them. This CDR3 comprises 13 residues. Template material for amplifying TCR beta CDR3 regions consisted of RNA transcripts. Carried out on the TCR CDR3, a first-round RT-PCR used the HTBI primer set. One entry per CDR3 protein, called by TCRdb with MiXCR from the multiplex PCR reads. The profile shows about 590,000 distinct CDR3 sequences, 11% to 15% of them singletons. This clonotype was detected ten times or more. The antigen remains unidentified. Whole-study results and caveats: Blood also showed most of the thyroid clonotypes that were expanded above 0.001.

Inclusion characteristics of ophthalmopathy patients comprised a Clinical Activity Score of at least 3, a NOSPECS grade of at least 4, and duration under 3 months. Thyroid ultrasound, orbital computed tomography, clinical symptoms, and serum thyroxine and TRAb underpinned diagnoses. Fresh peripheral blood, 9.5 to 10 ml of it, supplied the PBMCs. Sequencing was performed on blood. The clonotype was recovered from a woman aged 18 to 35 with Graves' ophthalmopathy. The V and J genes are TRBV20-1 and TRBJ1-2; TRBD1 is a possible D gene (5 bases). DNA of the CDR3: TGCAGTGCTAGCCCGCTGGGGGAGCCTGGCTACACCTTC. It is translated as CSASPLGEPGYTF.